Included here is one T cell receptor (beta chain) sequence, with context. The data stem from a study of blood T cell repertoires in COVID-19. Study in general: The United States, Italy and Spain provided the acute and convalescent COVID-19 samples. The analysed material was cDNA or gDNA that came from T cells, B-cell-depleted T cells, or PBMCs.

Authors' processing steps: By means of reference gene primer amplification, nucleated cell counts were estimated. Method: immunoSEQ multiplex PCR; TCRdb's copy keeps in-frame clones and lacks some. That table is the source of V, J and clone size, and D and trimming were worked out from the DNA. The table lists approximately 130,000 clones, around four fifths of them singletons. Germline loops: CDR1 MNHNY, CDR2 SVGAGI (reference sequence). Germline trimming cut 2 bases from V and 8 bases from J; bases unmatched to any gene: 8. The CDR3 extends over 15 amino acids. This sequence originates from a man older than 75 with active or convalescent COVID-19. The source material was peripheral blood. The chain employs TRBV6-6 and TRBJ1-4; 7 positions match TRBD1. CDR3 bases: TGTGCCAGCAGTTACCGGGACAGCGCGGTAGAAAAACTGTTTTTT. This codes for CASSYRDSAVEKLFF.